This T cell receptor beta chain stems from a study of cytomegalovirus exposure and HLA in healthy donors. Study results and limitations: Immune exposure information comprised only CMV serostatus.

Vbeta (60) and Jbeta (13) primers were used in the PCR. TCRdb's table, derived via immunoSEQ multiplex PCR, lists solely in-frame clones and lacks some. The data contain roughly 120,000 clones, about 72% of them singletons. The CDR3 consists of 13 residues. Germline V gene sequence: CDR1 SGHNT, CDR2 YENEEA. V was clipped by 2 bases and J by 7 bases, with 11 bases between them. A word on this clone: Its cognate antigen is unknown.

The TCR originated in a man aged 45-65 years in good health and CMV-seropositive. The sequenced material came from PBMCs. The chain employs TRBV11-3 and TRBJ1-1; D not resolved. CDR3 region: CASSLRMPSEAFF. In DNA form, the CDR3 reads TGTGCCAGCAGCTTAAGAATGCCGAGTGAAGCTTTCTTT.